This entry lists 19 T cell receptor beta chains sequenced from one sample in a study of blood T cell repertoires in COVID-19. Assay: immunoSEQ multiplex PCR; the TCRdb copy retains only in-frame clones and omits some. The top ten clones hold about 15% of a sample with 200,000 or so clones, about 86% of them seen once. Material for sequencing was peripheral blood. The receptors here all came from a man aged 25-45 years with active or convalescent COVID-19.

The rearrangement uses TRBV5-6 and TRBJ2-7, with 10 bases fitting TRBD2. This CDR3 contains 14 residues. Germline V lookup: CDR1 SGHDT, CDR2 YYEEEE. The ends lost 4 bases at V and 2 bases at J; junction bases unmatched: 3. CDR3 DNA: TGTGCCAGCAGCGACAGCGGGAGGGCCTACGAGCAGTACTTC. Translating gives CASSDSGRAYEQYF.

This clone was detected a few times. The chain's CDR3 is CASSLSGPGGELFF. The CDR3 DNA is TGTGCCAGCAGCTTATCAGGGCCAGGCGGGGAGCTGTTTTTT. V and J are TRBV13 and TRBJ2-2, with a tentative D call TRBD1 (5 bases). The germline V and J ends were trimmed by 2 bases and 7 bases, with 11 bases remaining between them. This CDR3 has 14 residues. Germline V gene data show CDR1 as PRHDT and CDR2 as FYEKMQ (reference sequence).

The chain recombines TRBV10-3 with TRBJ1-3, with 7 positions matching TRBD1. Unmatched junction bases numbered 10, after V lost 10 bases and J lost 4 bases. This CDR3 is built from 14 residues. Germline values: CDR1 ENHRY, CDR2 SYGVKD. The CDR3 bases are TGTGCCAGACGCCCAGACAGGGAAGGAAACACCATATATTTT. This codes for CARRPDREGNTIYF.

The CDR3 protein is CASSLVNAGIWQFF. The CDR3 nucleotides are TGTGCCAGCAGTTTAGTGAACGCGGGAATATGGCAGTTCTTC. The gene calls are TRBV28 and TRBJ2-1, with D possibly being TRBD2 (6 bases). Per germline, CDR1 MDHEN and CDR2 SYDVKM. The CDR3 totals 14 residues. Trimming removed 2 bases from V and 12 bases from J, with 17 bases in between.

The chain is built from TRBV18 and TRBJ1-3; tentatively, D is TRBD1 (5 bases). The CDR3 consists of 16 residues. Trimming left V 2 bases short and J 0 bases short, with 11 bases between. CDR1 is KGHSH, CDR2 LQKENI, per germline. The CDR3 sequence: CASSPNRPDSGNTIYF. The CDR3 region has the DNA TGTGCCAGCTCACCAAACAGGCCAGACTCTGGAAACACCATATATTTT. Full variable domain (rest looked up from reference TRBV18 and TRBJ1-3): NAGVMQNPRHLVRRRGQEARLRCSPMKGHSHVYWYRQLPEEGLKFMVYLQKENIIDESGMPKERFSAEFPKEGPSILRIQQVVRGDSAAYFCASSPNRPDSGNTIYFGEGSWLTVV.

The V gene is TRBV5-4, the J gene TRBJ1-6; 8 bases agree with TRBD1. Germline CDR1 SGHNT, CDR2 YYREEE (reference sequence). After removal of 2 bases from V and 8 bases from J, the junction contained 3 bases not matched to a gene. This CDR3 comprises 14 residues. The CDR3 nucleotides are TGTGCCAGCAGCTTACAGGGGGTGGATTCACCCCTCCACTTT. As protein: CASSLQGVDSPLHF.

As for this clone: The same CDR3 also results from other DNA sequences found in this sample. The V and J genes are TRBV30 and TRBJ1-2, with 8 positions matching TRBD1. CDR3 length: 13 residues. From germline, CDR1 is GTSNPN and CDR2 SVGIG (reference sequence). After removal of 2 bases from V and 6 bases from J, the junction contained 5 bases not matched to a gene. Here the CDR3 reads CAWSRQGSDGYTF. The CDR3 DNA sequence: TGTGCCTGGAGTAGACAGGGGTCGGATGGCTACACCTTC.

The V gene is TRBV27, the J gene TRBJ1-1; 7 bases are shared with TRBD1. V was pared by 5 bases and J by 0 bases, with 9 bases of the junction left unmatched. This CDR3 comprises 16 residues. Germline CDR1 reads MNHEY; CDR2 reads SMNVEV (reference sequence). The CDR3 nucleotides read TGTGCCAGCAGTCCCACAGGGGCCCTAGTGAACACTGAAGCTTTCTTT. Translated, it gives CASSPTGALVNTEAFF.

J is TRBJ2-1 and V is TRBV6-4; no firm D call. With 2 bases removed from V and 0 bases from J, the gap between germline ends came to 8 bases. This CDR3 has 15 amino acids. Germline CDR1 and CDR2: MRHNA and SNTAGT. The CDR3 coding sequence is TGTGCCAGCAGTGACGGAGCTGGCTCCTACAATGAGCAGTTCTTC. This gives the protein CASSDGAGSYNEQFF.

The table lists this clone with a count of one. The chain joins TRBV28 to TRBJ1-2; the match to TRBD1 covers 11 bases. The CDR3 totals 14 residues. Germline values: CDR1 MDHEN, CDR2 SYDVKM. V gave up 4 bases and J gave up 8 bases; unmatched junction bases: 6. This chain's CDR3 is CASSSGTGGAGYTF. The CDR3 bases are TGTGCCAGCAGTTCCGGGACAGGGGGGGCCGGCTACACCTTC.

CDR3 sequence reads: CASSGGTSGRPGNEQFF. The CDR3 nucleotides are TGTGCCAGCAGCGGAGGGACTAGCGGGAGGCCTGGCAATGAGCAGTTCTTC. V and J are TRBV7-2 and TRBJ2-1, with 15 bases fitting TRBD2. Germline values: CDR1 SGHTA, CDR2 FQGNSA. The CDR3 has 17 residues. With 5 bases clipped from V and 6 bases from J, the junction kept 8 bases outside the gene matches.

V and J are TRBV19 and TRBJ2-1, with 13 bases aligning to TRBD2. This CDR3 is built from 14 residues. CDR1 is LNHDA and CDR2 is SQIVND in the germline V gene (reference sequence). V dropped 10 bases and J dropped 11; count of bases not matched to a gene: 11. This chain's CDR3 is CAIPTQGLAGQQFF. CDR3 coding DNA: TGTGCCATTCCAACACAGGGACTAGCGGGACAGCAGTTCTTC.

The CDR3 DNA is TGTGCCAGCAGTTACCCCGACGGAACGGGACAGGGCGAGGCCTATGGCTACACCTTC. Translating gives CASSYPDGTGQGEAYGYTF. The chain links TRBV6-2 or TRBV6-3 to TRBJ1-2; 9 nucleotides align to TRBD1. V trimming: 2 bases; J trimming: 4 bases; junction bases outside the gene matches: 17. The germline V gene encodes CDR1 MNHEY and CDR2 SVGEGT. The CDR3 runs to 19 residues.

This chain uses TRBV29-1 with TRBJ1-4; a weak D match, TRBD1 (5 bases). The length of the CDR3 is 12 residues. V dropped 4 bases and J dropped 10 bases, with 13 bases sitting between them. The germline V gene encodes CDR1 SQVTM and CDR2 ANQGSEA. DNA of the CDR3: TGCAGCGTTGCCAGGGAGGGCGGAAAACTGTTTTTT. Amino acid sequence: CSVAREGGKLFF.

Concerning this clone itself: The sample has other DNA sequences that encode this CDR3 too. This sequence joins TRBV30 and TRBJ1-3; D is perhaps TRBD1 (5 bases). The CDR3 has 13 amino acids. Germline V gene lookup returns CDR1 GTSNPN and CDR2 SVGIG (reference sequence). The V gene lost 1 base and the J gene lost 2 bases, with 6 bases spanning the gap. CDR3 sequence reads: CAWSGGAGNTIYF. Here the CDR3 DNA reads TGTGCCTGGAGTGGGGGGGCTGGAAACACCATATATTTT.

The chain links TRBV12-3 or TRBV12-4 to TRBJ2-7; perhaps TRBD1 as D (6 bases). The V and J ends lost 3 bases and 1 base respectively, with 7 bases between them. This CDR3 region has 13 residues. CDR3 DNA: TGTGCCAGCAGTTTGGGGGCTTCCTACGAGCAGTACTTC. This gives the protein CASSLGASYEQYF.

This sequence joins TRBV30 and TRBJ2-7, with TRBD1 identical over 7 bases. J gave up 5 bases and V 0 bases, and 4 bases lay outside the gene matches. Germline assignment: CDR1 GTSNPN and CDR2 SVGIG (reference sequence). This CDR3 region has 13 residues. The CDR3 region has the DNA TGTGCCTGGAGTGTAAAGGGGGCCCACGAGCAGTACTTC. It yields the protein CAWSVKGAHEQYF.

The chain recombines TRBV9 with TRBJ1-5; a weak D match, TRBD1 (5 bases). This CDR3 contains 13 residues. Germline-derived CDR1 and CDR2 are SGDLS and YYNGEE. V was shortened by 4 bases and J by 6 bases, with 11 bases between the two germline ends. Here the CDR3 reads CASSPEGTQPQHF. DNA for the CDR3: TGTGCCAGCAGCCCGGAGGGGACTCAGCCCCAGCATTTT.

V gene TRBV19 combines with J gene TRBJ1-4, with D possibly matching TRBD1 (5 bases). V was pared by 5 bases and J by 8 bases, with 24 bases between. The germline V gene has CDR1 LNHDA and CDR2 SQIVND (reference sequence). The CDR3 loop spans 17 amino acids. The CDR3 region is CASSFLLGQGRREKLFF. The CDR3 DNA sequence: TGTGCCAGTAGTTTTCTCTTGGGTCAGGGCAGGCGCGAAAAACTGTTTTTT.